This TCR beta chain comes out of a study of T cell repertoires in cytomegalovirus infection. The overall study: Matching HLA type, along with CMV infection, was indicated by public TCR beta signatures.

The ends were cut back, 5 bases at V and 5 bases at J, with 8 bases in the middle. CDR3 length equals 11 residues. The germline V gene encodes CDR1 DFQATT and CDR2 SNEGSKA (reference sequence). Each CDR3 protein is one row after TCRdb ran MiXCR on the reads. The sample contains around 300,000 distinct CDR3 sequences, more than 20% of which appear only once. As to this clonotype: Its cognate antigen is unknown.

The chain combines TRBV20-1 with TRBJ2-3, with D uncertain. The material sequenced was cultured PBMCs, taken from culture after CMV antigen stimulation. The origin of this receptor is a human donor in good health (CMV status not recorded). Some clones in this sample may be carry-over from other donors' samples. CDR3 sequence: CSAPRGDTQYF. CDR3 nucleotide sequence: TGCAGTGCTCCGAGAGGAGATACGCAGTATTTT.